This T cell receptor beta chain derives from a study of blood T cell repertoires in COVID-19. The overall study: T cells, B-cell-depleted T cells, or PBMCs supplied cDNA or gDNA.

Original processing methods: Counts of nucleated cells, estimated from reference gene primer amplification, were obtained. This table comes from immunoSEQ multiplex PCR, and its TCRdb copy is limited to in-frame clones, with some not included. The V and J calls and the clone size are those of that table, but D and trimming were determined from the DNA. The profile shows hundreds of thousands of clones, 70% to 90% of them singletons. The germline CDR1 and CDR2 sequences are MNHEY and SVGAGI. The CDR3 runs to 13 residues. V was cut by 2 bases and J by 8 bases, with 12 bases left in between. Two consecutive negative NP/OP PCR tests, clearance, or resolved symptoms defined Cohort 3 recovery.

The source of this sequence is a woman in her thirties or forties who had recovered from COVID-19. The sequencing sample was made of PBMCs or T cells enriched from blood (not recorded which). The gene calls are TRBV6-5 and TRBJ1-2, with D maybe TRBD1 (5 bases). CDR3 bases: TGTGCCAGCAGTTACGAAGGGGTACGCGGCTACACCTTC. Translation: CASSYEGVRGYTF.